Reported below is one T cell receptor beta chain. The data were obtained in a study of low-dose radiotherapy and immunotherapy resistance in tumors. Study as a whole: Intravenously given cyclophosphamide 200 mg/m2 followed a two-week schedule that placed each dose one day before radiation and immunotherapy.

TRAV- and TRBV-specific primers were used for first-strand cDNA, which covered alpha and beta chains. Amplification, which lasted 20 to 25 PCR cycles, used a constant-region primer and V-primer adapter to amplify TCRs. TCRdb processed the reads anew with MiXCR; each CDR3 protein has one entry. This sample has some 94,000 distinct CDR3 sequences, with 20% to 25% found just once. As to time point: after trial treatment. Treatment specified: LDRT plus nivolumab, ipilimumab, low-dose cyclophosphamide and aspirin (RACIN trial). Donors were dosed with nivolumab and ipilimumab; they also received aspirin, low-dose cyclophosphamide and low-dose radiotherapy. Each patient who was eligible had an advanced solid tumor with no tumor-infiltrating lymphocytes. Germline V gene lookup returns CDR1 MDHEN and CDR2 SYDVKM. The V and J ends lost 7 bases and 0 bases respectively, with 12 bases between them. There are 14 residues in the CDR3.

The V call is TRBV28, the J call TRBJ1-1; no definite D call. The sequencing used PBMCs, collected after low-dose radiotherapy plus immunotherapy. This TCR came from a female donor with ovarian cancer. CDR3 sequence (DNA): TGTGCCAGCACCAGGCGAAGATTGAACACTGAAGCTTTCTTT. Amino acids: CASTRRRLNTEAFF. Together with reference TRBV28 and TRBJ1-1, the CDR3 gives the full variable domain: DVKVTQSSRYLVKRTGEKVFLECVQDMDHENMFWYRQDPGLGLRLIYFSYDVKMKEKGDIPEGYSVSREKKERFSLILESASTNQTSMYLCASTRRRLNTEAFFGQGTRLTVV.